This T cell receptor beta chain was captured by sequencing in a study of regulatory T cells in long-lasting Graves disease. The time point: newly diagnosed GD, antithyroid drugs for less than 3 months. Isolated PBMC RNA provided the starting material for the TCR library. The EDTA tubes were filled with 8.5 to 9.5 milliliters of drawn peripheral blood. Arm-PCR of CDR3 regions with iRepertoire HTBI primers generated TCR beta libraries. One entry per CDR3 protein results from TCRdb running MiXCR on the multiplex PCR reads. The sample holds 320,000 or so distinct CDR3 sequences, 15% to 20% seen once. In this sample, this clonotype turned up many times. Source: peripheral blood mononuclear cells (PBMCs), taken at new diagnosis, from a patient treated with antithyroid drugs. The TCR comes from a female donor with Graves disease.

The CDR3 nucleotides read TGTGCCAGCAGTGCCGGGACTAGCGTCTACGAGCAGTACTTC. Translated, it gives CASSAGTSVYEQYF. The chain recombines TRBV27 with TRBJ2-7; 10 positions agree with TRBD2. This CDR3 spans 14 amino acids. CDR1 is MNHEY and CDR2 is SMNVEV in the germline V gene (reference sequence). V lost 5 bases and J lost 3; bases outside the gene matches: 4.